Each of the 7 T cell receptor beta chains below was sequenced from the same sample in a study of T cell responses to AZD1222 COVID-19 vaccine. The protocol was immunoSEQ multiplex PCR, while the TCRdb copy is restricted to in-frame clones and leaves out a portion. This sample has about 140,000 clones; around 93% occur once, and the top ten carry roughly 9%. Material: peripheral blood, obtained on day 0 of AZD1222 vaccination. These receptors were collected from an adult in good health.

The chain couples TRBV5-4 to TRBJ1-2; D uncertain. Germline CDR1 SGHNT, CDR2 YYREEE (reference sequence). CDR3 length: 11 residues. Between the trimmed V and J ends, which lost 4 bases and 1 base, there was a span of 2 bases. CDR3 amino acids: CASSDNYGYTF. CDR3 nucleotide sequence: TGTGCCAGCAGCGATAACTATGGCTACACCTTC. Together with reference TRBV5-4 and TRBJ1-2, the CDR3 gives the full variable domain: ETGVTQSPTHLIKTRGQQVTLRCSSQSGHNTVSWYQQALGQGPQFIFQYYREEENGRGNFPPRFSGLQFPNYSSELNVNALELDDSALYLCASSDNYGYTFGSGTRLTVV.

This rearrangement joins TRBV28 to TRBJ1-2; no firm D call. CDR3 length: 14 amino acids. In germline, CDR1 is MDHEN, CDR2 SYDVKM. V was clipped by 2 bases and J by 4 bases, with 11 bases between them. The DNA for the CDR3 is TGTGCCAGCAGTTTAGACCCCTCGTCCTATGGCTACACCTTC. Translation: CASSLDPSSYGYTF.

The rearrangement links TRBV3-1 (or the pseudogene TRBV3-2) to TRBJ1-5; a weak D match, TRBD1 (5 bases). CDR1 and CDR2 from the germline V gene are LGHDT and YNNKEL (reference sequence). Trimming removed 1 base from V and 6 bases from J, with 10 bases in between. The CDR3 is 14 residues long. The CDR3 nucleotides are TGTGCCAGCAGCCAAGCGGGACGTGGTCAGCCCCAGCATTTT. This sequence encodes CASSQAGRGQPQHF.

J is TRBJ2-7 and V is TRBV11-2; D not certain. V was cut by 5 bases and J by 3 bases, with 5 bases left in between. The germline V gene has CDR1 SGHAT and CDR2 FQNNGV. This CDR3 is 11 amino acids long. CDR3 in DNA: TGTGCCAGCAGCCCCCGCTACGAGCAGTACTTC. It yields the protein CASSPRYEQYF.

The J gene is TRBJ2-3, the V gene TRBV5-6; no reliable D call. The CDR3 consists of 12 residues. The germline gives CDR1 SGHDT, CDR2 YYEEEE. V was trimmed by 2 bases and J by 2 bases, leaving 3 bases between them. The DNA of the CDR3 is TGTGCCAGCAGCTTAAACACAGATACGCAGTATTTT. Translated, it gives CASSLNTDTQYF.

This chain links TRBV12-3 or TRBV12-4 with TRBJ1-3; TRBD1 might be the D (6 bases). The CDR3 covers 12 residues. V was trimmed by 10 bases and J by 3 bases, leaving 10 bases between them. DNA of the CDR3: TGTGCCACCGGGACACGTGGAAACACCATATATTTT. Amino acid sequence: CATGTRGNTIYF.

The chain links TRBV2 to TRBJ1-2, with D unresolved. Germline assignment: CDR1 SNHLY and CDR2 FYNNEI. The germline V and J ends were trimmed by 4 bases and 2 bases, with 11 bases remaining between them. The CDR3 contains 14 residues. The CDR3, as DNA: TGTGCCAGCAGTGTGTCCCTGGTCAACTATGGCTACACCTTC. Encoded protein: CASSVSLVNYGYTF.